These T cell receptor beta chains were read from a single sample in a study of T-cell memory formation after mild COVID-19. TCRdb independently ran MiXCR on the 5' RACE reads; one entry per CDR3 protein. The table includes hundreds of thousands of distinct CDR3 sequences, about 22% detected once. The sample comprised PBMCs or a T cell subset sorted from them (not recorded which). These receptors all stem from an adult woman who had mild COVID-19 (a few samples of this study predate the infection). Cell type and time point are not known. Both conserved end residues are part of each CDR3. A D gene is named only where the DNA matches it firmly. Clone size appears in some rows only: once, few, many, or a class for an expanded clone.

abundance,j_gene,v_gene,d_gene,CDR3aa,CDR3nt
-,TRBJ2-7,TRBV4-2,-,CASSQEMFFGSYEQYF,TGTGCCAGCAGCCAAGAGATGTTTTTCGGGTCCTACGAGCAGTACTTC
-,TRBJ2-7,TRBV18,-,CASSPPTHEQYF,TGTGCCAGCTCACCACCGACTCACGAGCAGTACTTC
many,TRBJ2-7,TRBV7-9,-,CASSLATSYEQYF,TGTGCCAGCAGCTTAGCCACGTCCTACGAGCAGTACTTC
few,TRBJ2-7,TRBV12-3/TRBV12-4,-,CASSPGRHEQYF,TGTGCCAGCAGTCCAGGGCGACACGAGCAGTACTTC
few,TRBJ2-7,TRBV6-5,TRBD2,CASSLQSGGSYEQYF,TGTGCCAGCAGCCTCCAGAGCGGGGGTTCCTACGAGCAGTACTTC
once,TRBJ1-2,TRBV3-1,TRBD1,CASSHTGGVGYTF,TGTGCCAGCAGCCATACAGGGGGCGTTGGCTACACCTTC
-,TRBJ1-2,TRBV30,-,CAWKRGSGYTF,TGTGCCTGGAAGAGGGGCTCTGGCTACACCTTC
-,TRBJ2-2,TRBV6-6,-,CASTLEGHTGELFF,TGTGCCAGCACCCTGGAGGGCCACACCGGGGAGCTGTTTTTT
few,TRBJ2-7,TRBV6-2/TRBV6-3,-,CASSFSTPREQYF,TGTGCCAGCAGTTTTTCGACCCCCCGGGAGCAGTACTTC
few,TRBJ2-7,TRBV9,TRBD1,CASSASGTGTYEQYF,TGTGCCAGCAGCGCCTCCGGGACAGGGACCTACGAGCAGTACTTC
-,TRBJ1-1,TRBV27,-,CASSSQSRGTEAFF,TGTGCCAGCAGTTCGCAGAGTCGGGGAACTGAAGCTTTCTTT
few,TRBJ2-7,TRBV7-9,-,CASTMMEGEQYF,TGTGCCAGCACCATGATGGAGGGCGAGCAGTACTTC
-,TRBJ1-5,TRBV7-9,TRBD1,CASSMATGNMGNQPQHF,TGTGCCAGCAGCATGGCGACAGGGAATATGGGAAATCAGCCCCAGCATTTT
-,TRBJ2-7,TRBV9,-,CASSPWGPHEQYF,TGTGCCAGCAGCCCCTGGGGCCCCCACGAGCAGTACTTC
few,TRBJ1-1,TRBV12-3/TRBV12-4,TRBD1,CASSWGQGTMVTEAFF,TGTGCCAGCAGTTGGGGACAGGGGACTATGGTCACTGAAGCTTTCTTT
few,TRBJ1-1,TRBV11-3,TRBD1,CASSLRSTGGLNTEAFF,TGTGCCAGCAGCTTACGGTCGACAGGGGGCTTGAACACTGAAGCTTTCTTT
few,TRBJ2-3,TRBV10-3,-,CAISEATIGTQYF,TGTGCCATCAGTGAGGCCACCATCGGCACGCAGTATTTT
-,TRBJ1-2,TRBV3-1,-,CASSQDGSGSYGYTF,TGTGCCAGCAGCCAAGACGGGTCGGGATCCTATGGCTACACCTTC
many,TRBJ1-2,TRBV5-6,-,CASSLDPGMVGGYTF,TGTGCCAGCAGCTTGGATCCAGGGATGGTCGGGGGCTACACCTTC
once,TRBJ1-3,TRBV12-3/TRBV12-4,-,CASSRTENTIYF,TGTGCCAGCAGTCGGACAGAAAACACCATATATTTT
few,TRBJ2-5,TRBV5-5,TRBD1,CASSYGQGAETQYF,TGTGCCAGCAGCTACGGACAGGGGGCAGAGACCCAGTACTTC
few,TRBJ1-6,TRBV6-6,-,CASSYQDSPLHF,TGTGCCAGCAGTTACCAAGATTCACCCCTCCACTTT
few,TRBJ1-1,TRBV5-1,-,CASSLAEGNMNTEAFF,TGCGCCAGCAGCTTGGCCGAGGGGAACATGAACACTGAAGCTTTCTTT
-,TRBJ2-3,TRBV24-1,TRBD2,CATSDRTSGRVTDTQYF,TGTGCCACCAGTGATCGGACTAGCGGGAGAGTGACAGATACGCAGTATTTT
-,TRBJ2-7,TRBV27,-,CASSLTRTYEQYF,TGTGCCAGCAGTTTGACCAGGACCTACGAGCAGTACTTC
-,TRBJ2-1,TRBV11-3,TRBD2,CASATSGRADEQFF,TGTGCCAGCGCGACTAGCGGGAGGGCCGATGAGCAGTTCTTC
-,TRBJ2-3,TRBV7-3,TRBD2,CASSGSGSSTDTQYF,TGTGCCAGCAGCGGTAGCGGGTCTAGCACAGATACGCAGTATTTT
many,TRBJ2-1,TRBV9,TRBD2,CASSVLAGAYNEQFF,TGTGCCAGCAGCGTACTAGCGGGGGCCTACAATGAGCAGTTCTTC
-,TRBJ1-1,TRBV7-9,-,CASSFPDREAFF,TGTGCCAGCAGCTTTCCCGACAGGGAAGCTTTCTTT
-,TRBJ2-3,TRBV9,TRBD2,CASSSQREAGDTQYF,TGTGCCAGCAGCTCCCAGCGGGAGGCGGGAGATACGCAGTATTTT
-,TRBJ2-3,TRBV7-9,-,CASSPAAATQGSTDTQYF,TGTGCCAGCAGCCCCGCGGCAGCCACACAGGGTAGCACAGATACGCAGTATTTT
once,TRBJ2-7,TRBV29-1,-,CREPGQNYEQYF,TGCAGAGAACCGGGACAAAACTACGAGCAGTACTTC
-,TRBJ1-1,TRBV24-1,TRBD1,CATSEGTGRAFF,TGTGCCACCAGTGAGGGGACAGGGAGAGCTTTCTTT